The 11 T cell receptor beta chains listed next were all sequenced from one sample in a study of T cell clonotyping in hematopoietic cell transplantation. Time point of the sample: recipient sample about 28 days before transplant, after cytoreduction. Clones were read by immunoSEQ multiplex PCR, and TCRdb kept only the in-frame ones, dropping some. The repertoire consists of tens of thousands of clones, with around 84% occurring once and the leading ten covering 4.5% to 6.5%. The sequencing here drew on peripheral blood mononuclear cells, taken before stem cell transplant. These receptor sequences come from a man aged 60 to 75 with biphenotypic leukemia. Some clones in this sample may be carry-over from other donors' samples.

This sequence joins TRBV9 and TRBJ2-3; 10 nucleotides agree with TRBD2. V gave up 4 bases and J gave up 5 bases; unmatched junction bases: 4. This CDR3 is 14 amino acids long. Germline V gives CDR1 SGDLS, CDR2 YYNGEE. CDR3 region: CASSPAGGGDTQYF. As DNA, the CDR3 is TGTGCCAGCAGCCCAGCGGGAGGGGGAGATACGCAGTATTTT.

The chain joins TRBV11-2 to TRBJ2-6; D possibly corresponds to TRBD2 (5 bases). Germline V gene sequence: CDR1 SGHAT, CDR2 FQNNGV. V gave up 0 bases and J gave up 0 bases, with 9 bases separating them. The CDR3 has 17 amino acids. Written as DNA, the CDR3 is TGTGCCAGCAGCTTAGACCGGGATATCTCTGGGGCCAACGTCCTGACTTTC. Amino acids: CASSLDRDISGANVLTF.

The rearrangement links TRBV7-8 to TRBJ2-7, with a tentative D call TRBD2 (5 bases). Germline CDR1 SGHVS, CDR2 FQNEAQ. Trimming removed 11 bases at V and 5 bases at J, with 19 bases between. The CDR3 extends over 13 amino acids. CDR3: CAGTTGENDEQYF. The CDR3 nucleotides read TGTGCCGGAACCACCGGGGAGAATGACGAGCAGTACTTC.

CDR3 nucleotide sequence: TGTGCCAGCAGCCAAGACTCGGGGTTGACTTTCTTT. This translates into CASSQDSGLTFF. The J gene is TRBJ1-1, the V gene TRBV4-2; no clear D. Per the germline V gene, CDR1 is LGHNA and CDR2 is YNFKEQ. Between the trimmed V and J ends, which lost 0 bases and 12 bases, there was a span of 11 bases. The CDR3 has 12 amino acids.

The chain uses TRBV11-3 and TRBJ2-4, with 10 positions matching TRBD1. After removal of 1 base from V and 6 bases from J, the junction contained 0 bases not matched to a gene. The CDR3 length is 14 residues. CDR1 is SGHNT and CDR2 is YENEEA in the germline V gene. CDR3 sequence: CASSLGQGANIQYF. In DNA form, the CDR3 reads TGTGCCAGCAGCTTAGGACAGGGGGCAAACATTCAGTACTTC. The full variable domain, completed using reference TRBV11-3 and TRBJ2-4, is EAGVVQSPRYKIIEKKQPVAFWCNPISGHNTLYWYLQNLGQGPELLIRYENEEAVDDSQLPKDRFSAERLKGVDSTLKIQPAELGDSAVYLCASSLGQGANIQYFGAGTRLSVL.

In its sample, this clone was seen a few times. The chain employs TRBV19 and TRBJ1-1; the match to TRBD1 covers 8 bases. Looked up from germline, CDR1 is LNHDA and CDR2 is SQIVND (reference sequence). The CDR3 has 14 residues. V trimming: 6 bases; J trimming: 1 base; junction bases outside the gene matches: 4. The CDR3 DNA reads as TGTGCCAGTAGACGGACAGGGTCGAACACTGAAGCTTTCTTT. Amino acids: CASRRTGSNTEAFF.

The chain has TRBV6-1 and TRBJ2-3; D not certain. The germline V gene encodes CDR1 MNHNS and CDR2 SASEGT. V was clipped by 6 bases and J by 2 bases, with 15 bases between them. This CDR3 spans 15 amino acids. CDR3 amino acids: CASRRRAEPTDTQYF. Here the CDR3 DNA reads TGTGCCAGCAGACGCCGTGCGGAACCCACAGATACGCAGTATTTT.

This sequence joins TRBV7-8 and TRBJ2-5; D remains ambiguous. Germline CDR1 reads SGHVS; CDR2 reads FQNEAQ. The CDR3 has 10 residues. V lost 6 bases to trimming and J lost 5 bases, with 4 bases between them. CDR3 DNA: TGTGCCAGCAGTCATGAGACCCAGTACTTC. Protein product: CASSHETQYF.

The J gene is TRBJ2-2, the V gene TRBV7-2; 10 nucleotides line up with TRBD1. Germline CDR1 reads SGHTA; CDR2 reads FQGNSA. CDR3 length equals 15 residues. Trimming at V came to 2 bases and at J to 7 bases, leaving 4 bases not matched to a gene. The CDR3 nucleotides are TGTGCCAGCAGCTTAACGACAGGGGGCGTCGGGGAGCTGTTTTTT. Its translation is CASSLTTGGVGELFF.

V usage is TRBV7-2 and J usage is TRBJ1-1; the D is unclear. The length of the CDR3 is 16 residues. Germline V CDR1 and CDR2: SGHTA, FQGNSA. V shed 2 bases and J shed 0 bases, with 13 bases lying between them. The CDR3 region has the DNA TGTGCCAGCAGCTTAAAGTTCGTCAGCATGAACACTGAAGCTTTCTTT. Translation gives CASSLKFVSMNTEAFF.

This chain connects TRBV11-3 to TRBJ2-5; 8 bases match TRBD1. The CDR3 extends over 15 amino acids. J lost 0 bases, V lost 3 bases, and 3 bases had no gene match. CDR1 is SGHNT and CDR2 is YENEEA in the germline V gene. For the CDR3, the DNA is TGTGCCAGCAGCTTGGGGACAGGCCACCAAGAGACCCAGTACTTC. Translation: CASSLGTGHQETQYF.